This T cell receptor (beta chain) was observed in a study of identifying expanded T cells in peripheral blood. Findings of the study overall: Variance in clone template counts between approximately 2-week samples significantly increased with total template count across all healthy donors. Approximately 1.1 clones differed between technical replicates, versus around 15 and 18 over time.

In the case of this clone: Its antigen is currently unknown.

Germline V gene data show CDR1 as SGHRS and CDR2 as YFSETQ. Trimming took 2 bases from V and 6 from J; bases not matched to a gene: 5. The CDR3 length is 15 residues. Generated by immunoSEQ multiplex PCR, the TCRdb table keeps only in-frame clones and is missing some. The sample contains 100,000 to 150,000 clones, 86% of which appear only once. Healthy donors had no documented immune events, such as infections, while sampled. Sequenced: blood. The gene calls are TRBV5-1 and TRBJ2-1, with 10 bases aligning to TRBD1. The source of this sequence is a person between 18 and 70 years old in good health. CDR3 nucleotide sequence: TGCGCCAGCAGCTTTTCCGGACAGGGGGTCAATGAGCAGTTCTTC. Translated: CASSFSGQGVNEQFF.